The 5 T cell receptor beta chains below all came from one sample that was sequenced in a study of T cells in Graves' hyperthyroidism and ophthalmopathy (dated by TCRdb to between 2018 and 2021). Preparation of the library involved multiplex PCR. The sequencing machine was an Illumina HiSeq 2000. The TCR beta CDR3 regions were amplified from the RNA transcripts. The first round of RT-PCR for the TCR CDR3 was performed with the HTBI primer set and the Qiagen OneStep RT-PCR kit. TCRdb handled the public reads itself, with Q25 trimming in fastp and clone calling in MiXCR, and kept productive beta chains. Rows matching on CDR3 protein sequence are summarized as one entry with the most common DNA and genes. For this sample the table gives 550,000 to 650,000 distinct CDR3 sequences, of which approximately 15% were detected only once. 5.8% of the sample is in the top ten clones. The sample taken for sequencing was blood. The receptors were sampled from a woman aged 25-40 years with Graves' hyperthyroidism that later progressed to Graves' ophthalmopathy.

There are many counts of this clonotype. This sequence joins TRBV19 and TRBJ2-2; 7 bases line up with TRBD1. CDR1 is LNHDA and CDR2 is SQIVND in the germline V gene (reference sequence). The CDR3 sequence is 14 residues long. V trimming: 7 bases; J trimming: 5 bases; junction bases outside the gene matches: 7. The DNA for the CDR3 is TGTGCCAGTACGCCGCAGGGGGTGACCGGGGAGCTGTTTTTT. Protein product: CASTPQGVTGELFF.

This clonotype was seen many times. This sequence joins TRBV6-5 and TRBJ2-6; no definite D call. Germline values: CDR1 MNHEY, CDR2 SVGAGI. Trimming shortened V by 0 bases and J by 1 base, and 10 bases separated the two germline ends. The CDR3 loop spans 17 amino acids. The CDR3: CASSYSPASSGANVLTF. DNA of the CDR3: TGTGCCAGCAGTTACTCCCCGGCCTCGTCTGGGGCCAACGTCCTGACTTTC.

This clonotype has just a few counts. The chain employs TRBV5-1 and TRBJ1-1; 7 nucleotides align to TRBD1. CDR3 length: 14 residues. Germline V gives CDR1 SGHRS, CDR2 YFSETQ. With V trimmed by 3 bases and J by 4 bases, 6 bases remained unmatched. CDR3 region: CASSSTQGGTEAFF. CDR3 DNA: TGCGCCAGCAGCTCAACGCAGGGGGGCACTGAAGCTTTCTTT.

This clonotype has at least ten counts. The CDR3 sequence: CASSLWVAGTDTQYF. For the CDR3, the DNA is TGTGCCAGCAGTTTATGGGTGGCTGGGACAGATACGCAGTATTTT. V is TRBV27 and J is TRBJ2-3; D call uncertain. Trimming took 1 base from V and 3 from J, leaving 11 bases between them. Germline V gene lookup returns CDR1 MNHEY and CDR2 SMNVEV (reference sequence). This CDR3 is 15 amino acids long.

The chain is built from TRBV27 and TRBJ1-1; possible D gene TRBD1, 6 bases. The CDR3 is made up of 12 amino acids. Trimming left V 10 bases short and J 11 bases short, with 20 bases between. Germline V CDR1 and CDR2: MNHEY, SMNVEV (reference sequence). The CDR3 sequence: CATDHRAPPAFF. The CDR3 DNA follows: TGTGCCACGGACCACAGGGCTCCTCCGGCTTTCTTT.